This entry is about one T cell receptor beta chain. Its cognate antigen is unknown. This sample is drawn from a study of regulatory T cells in long-lasting Graves disease. J lost 1 base, V lost 4 bases, and 6 bases had no gene match. CDR3 size: 16 residues. CDR1 is SEHNR and CDR2 is FQNEAQ in the germline V gene (reference sequence). Stated time point: persistent/refractory GD, antithyroid drugs over 5 years with positive TRAb. PBMC RNA was the source of the TCR library. Through Arm-PCR of CDR3 regions and iRepertoire HTBI primers, TCR beta libraries were built. TCRdb passed the multiplex PCR reads through MiXCR, listing each CDR3 protein once. Of about 470,000 distinct CDR3 sequences in the sample, roughly 21% were seen once. Notes on the study in general: New patients shared 800 to 1,000 public clonotypes, fewer than the approximately 3,000 shared by persistent patients. The sample size was small, and this may have reduced accuracy. Under persistent disease, TRBV28, TRBJ1-2 and TRBJ2-5 were used preferentially.

Sequences were derived from peripheral blood mononuclear cells (PBMCs), sampled when the disease was refractory, from a patient treated with antithyroid drugs. The receptor's source is a female donor with Graves disease. The gene calls are TRBV7-9 and TRBJ2-1; 8 bases agree with TRBD2. The CDR3 loop reads CASSSGGDESYNEQFF. The CDR3 region has the DNA TGTGCCAGCAGCTCCGGGGGGGATGAGTCCTACAATGAGCAGTTCTTC.